This TCR beta chain appears in the sequencing data of a study of PD-L1 blockade in urothelial cancer. Study details: A median around 140,000 T cells were found in blood samples.

Samples were collected from each patient before treatment and during treatment. Each patient gave between 1 and 8 of them in total. J gave up 8 bases and V 7 bases, and 7 bases lay outside the gene matches. The CDR3 contains 14 residues. Germline CDR1 and CDR2: MNHNS and SASEGT. Measured with immunoSEQ multiplex PCR; TCRdb has only the in-frame clones, and not every one. The table includes more than 35,000 clones, roughly 90% detected once. This chain links TRBV6-1 with TRBJ2-1, with 11 bases fitting TRBD2. Sample: PBMCs, taken around atezolizumab (anti-PD-L1) treatment. This TCR came from a man aged 70-80 years with urothelial cancer. DNA for the CDR3: TGTGCCAGCAACCTAGCGGGAGGAGCGGATGAGCAGTTCTTC. As protein: CASNLAGGADEQFF.